Each of the 24 T cell receptor beta chains below was sequenced from the same sample in a study of blood T cells in healthy people across ages (dated by TCRdb to between 2014 and 2016). The library was generated by 5' RACE. The sequencer listed for this sample is Illumina HiSeq 2500. A second PCR of roughly 6 to 11 cycles was run with a J-beta primer mix and a sample-barcoded 5' primer. The public sequencing data were trimmed at Q25 with fastp and processed into clonotypes with MiXCR by TCRdb, which kept only in-frame beta chains. Rows are combined by CDR3 protein, so each entry shows the most common genes and DNA. The sample yields over 750,000 distinct CDR3 sequences; roughly 25% were counted once. The top ten hold 9.4% of the sample. The sample was also linked to a second study, of T cells of mothers and their children.

Input material: blood. The receptors here all came from a boy aged 5 to 17 in good health.

This chain joins TRBV5-1 and TRBJ2-7, with 8 bases lining up with TRBD2. Germline-derived CDR1 and CDR2 are SGHRS and YFSETQ. V lost 5 bases, J lost 5 bases, and 9 bases stayed unmatched. CDR3 size: 14 residues. CDR3 sequence reads: CASRPAGVVHEQYF. The CDR3 bases are TGCGCCAGCAGGCCAGCGGGAGTCGTCCACGAGCAGTACTTC.

J is TRBJ2-3 and V is TRBV10-3, with D possibly matching TRBD1 (5 bases). Trimming removed 2 bases at V and 4 bases at J, with 16 bases between. Germline V lookup: CDR1 ENHRY, CDR2 SYGVKD. The CDR3 totals 16 residues. CDR3 protein: CAISERGGSWADTQYF. DNA of the CDR3: TGTGCCATCAGTGAGAGGGGTGGAAGCTGGGCAGATACGCAGTATTTT.

The chain couples TRBV20-1 to TRBJ2-7; 10 bases are a match to TRBD2. The CDR3 is made up of 13 amino acids. Germline values: CDR1 DFQATT, CDR2 SNEGSKA (reference sequence). J was trimmed by 7 bases and V by 2 bases; bases with no gene match: 5. CDR3 region: CSARLAGVWEQYF. The CDR3, as DNA: TGCAGTGCTAGACTAGCGGGAGTTTGGGAGCAGTACTTC.

This clonotype was recorded a few times. Mismatch with germline at one junction end may stem from a read error. The V and J genes are TRBV5-4 and TRBJ2-1, with D perhaps TRBD1 (5 bases). CDR1 is SGHNT and CDR2 is YYREEE in the germline V gene (reference sequence). This CDR3 region has 15 residues. CDR3 in amino acids: CASSLRAGSYNEQLF. The CDR3 nucleotides read TGTGCCAGCAGCTTGAGGGCAGGGTCCTACAATGAGCAGCTCTTC. The full variable domain, rest sourced from reference TRBV5-4 and TRBJ2-1, is ETGVTQSPTHLIKTRGQQVTLRCSSQSGHNTVSWYQQALGQGPQFIFQYYREEENGRGNFPPRFSGLQFPNYSSELNVNALELDDSALYLCASSLRAGSYNEQLFGPGTRLTVL.

V is TRBV12-3 or TRBV12-4 and J is TRBJ2-2; 8 bases fit TRBD2. V shed 6 bases, J shed 6 bases, and the junction held 9 bases outside the gene matches. This CDR3 is 15 amino acids long. Written as DNA, the CDR3 is TGTGCCAGCAGACAAGCGGGAGTCCAAGCCGGGGAGCTGTTTTTT. The encoded protein is CASRQAGVQAGELFF.

This chain connects TRBV5-4 to TRBJ1-2; D remains ambiguous. The length of the CDR3 is 13 residues. The V gene lost 4 bases and the J gene lost 4 bases, with 11 bases spanning the gap. Germline values: CDR1 SGHNT, CDR2 YYREEE (reference sequence). The CDR3 protein is CASSKGAVYGYTF. The CDR3 bases are TGTGCCAGCAGCAAGGGAGCGGTCTATGGCTACACCTTC.

The V gene is TRBV7-2, the J gene TRBJ2-3; D is uncertain. V was clipped by 1 base and J by 3 bases, with 11 bases between them. Germline V CDR1 and CDR2: SGHTA, FQGNSA. The CDR3 has 15 residues. The CDR3 is CASSLGLETTDTQYF. The CDR3, as DNA: TGTGCCAGCAGCTTAGGATTGGAGACAACAGATACGCAGTATTTT.

This chain uses TRBV7-9 with TRBJ2-5; 13 nucleotides line up with TRBD2. Germline-derived CDR1 and CDR2 are SEHNR and FQNEAQ (reference sequence). V shed 5 bases, J shed 5 bases, and the junction held 8 bases outside the gene matches. The CDR3 consists of 16 residues. CDR3 sequence (DNA): TGTGCCAGCAGCAGACTAGCGGGAGGAAGATGGGAGACCCAGTACTTC. Amino acids: CASSRLAGGRWETQYF.

This chain uses TRBV12-3 or TRBV12-4 with TRBJ2-1, with TRBD1 matching over 9 bases. Matching the DNA end better, TRBJ2-5 makes the J call doubtful. The CDR3 contains 13 residues. The CDR3 region is CASIQGASETQYF. CDR3 DNA sequence: TGTGCCAGCATACAGGGGGCTTCGGAGACCCAGTACTTC.

This clonotype was seen a handful of times. The chain employs TRBV28 and TRBJ2-4; TRBD1 matches 7 bases. CDR3 length: 15 residues. V shed 6 bases and J 2 bases; nucleotides not matched to a gene: 7. The germline gives CDR1 MDHEN, CDR2 SYDVKM. The CDR3 DNA is TGTGCCAGCAGCCCGGGACAGACCTCCAAAAACATTCAGTACTTC. Amino acids: CASSPGQTSKNIQYF.

This chain joins TRBV6-2 or TRBV6-3 and TRBJ2-5, with 7 bases matching TRBD1. The end of the DNA is better explained by TRBJ2-7, so the J call may be wrong. The CDR3 spans 14 residues. Germline V gene sequence: CDR1 MNHEY, CDR2 SVGEGT. The CDR3 DNA reads as TGTGCCAGCAGTAGGGGGCTAAAGACCTACGAGCAGTACTTC. Its translation: CASSRGLKTYEQYF.

The sample holds a few counts of this clonotype. The genes are TRBV7-2 and TRBJ2-7; no definite D call. Germline V gene data show CDR1 as SGHTA and CDR2 as FQGNSA. This CDR3 is 15 amino acids long. V lost 5 bases, J lost 0 bases, and 14 bases lay in between. The CDR3 bases are TGTGCCAGCAGCGCCGCCGGTGGGTACTCCTACGAGCAGTACTTC. Its protein product is CASSAAGGYSYEQYF.

This clonotype appeared a few times. This chain links TRBV20-1 with TRBJ2-5; tentatively, D is TRBD2 (5 bases). Deletions cut 6 bases from V and 3 bases from J, with 11 bases between. CDR1 DFQATT and CDR2 SNEGSKA come from the germline V gene (reference sequence). This CDR3 spans 12 amino acids. The CDR3 DNA reads as TGCAGTGCCCCGGCAGCGGAAGAGACCCAGTACTTC. Protein: CSAPAAEETQYF.

This clonotype was seen a few times. The chain carries TRBV7-6 and TRBJ2-5; TRBD2 matches 10 bases. CDR1 and CDR2 (germline): SGHVS, FNYEAQ. CDR3 size: 14 residues. V shed 5 bases and J 5 bases; nucleotides not matched to a gene: 5. CDR3 sequence: CASSQGLAMETQYF. As DNA, the CDR3 is TGTGCCAGCAGCCAGGGACTAGCGATGGAGACCCAGTACTTC. Together with reference TRBV7-6 and TRBJ2-5, the CDR3 gives the full variable domain: GAGVSQSPRYKVTKRGQDVALRCDPISGHVSLYWYRQALGQGPEFLTYFNYEAQQDKSGLPNDRFSAERPEGSISTLTIQRTEQRDSAMYRCASSQGLAMETQYFGPGTRLLVL.

This chain joins TRBV4-3 and TRBJ1-3, with a tentative D call TRBD1 (5 bases). The CDR3 runs to 16 residues. Looked up from germline, CDR1 is LGHNA and CDR2 is YSLEER. Between the trimmed V and J ends, which lost 4 bases and 4 bases, there was a span of 17 bases. As DNA, the CDR3 is TGCGCCAGCAGCCTTTCCGGGACCGACTCCGGAAACACCATATATTTT. Its protein is CASSLSGTDSGNTIYF.

The chain is built from TRBV20-1 and TRBJ2-1; D not certain. The CDR3 loop spans 12 amino acids. Germline CDR1 DFQATT, CDR2 SNEGSKA (reference sequence). The ends were cut back, 6 bases at V and 4 bases at J, with 10 bases in the middle. Here the CDR3 reads CSAAGTYNEQFF. The DNA of the CDR3 is TGCAGTGCGGCCGGAACTTACAATGAGCAGTTCTTC.

The rearrangement links TRBV7-9 to TRBJ2-5; D may be TRBD2 (5 bases). The CDR3 is 15 residues long. Germline V gene data show CDR1 as SEHNR and CDR2 as FQNEAQ (reference sequence). V lost 1 base, J lost 5 bases, and 14 bases lay in between. CDR3: CASSLGLGQRETQYF. CDR3 DNA sequence: TGTGCCAGCAGCTTAGGCCTAGGGCAGCGGGAGACCCAGTACTTC.

This clonotype was seen a few times. V usage is TRBV27 and J usage is TRBJ2-7; no clear D gene. The CDR3 covers 14 residues. With 2 bases removed from V and 1 base from J, the gap between germline ends came to 9 bases. Looked up from germline, CDR1 is MNHEY and CDR2 is SMNVEV (reference sequence). CDR3 sequence reads: CASSLGHRSYEQYF. CDR3 nucleotides: TGTGCCAGCAGTTTAGGGCACAGATCCTACGAGCAGTACTTC.

This clonotype was counted between two and nine times. CDR3 sequence: CASGSQTGSSYNEQFF. As DNA, the CDR3 is TGTGCTAGTGGTTCGCAAACAGGGAGCTCCTACAATGAGCAGTTCTTC. The chain recombines TRBV12-5 with TRBJ2-1; possible D gene TRBD1, 6 bases. The CDR3 extends over 16 amino acids. V shed 4 bases and J shed 0 bases, with 13 bases lying between them. Germline CDR1 is LGHNT and CDR2 is FRNRAP.

The chain combines TRBV20-1 with TRBJ2-7; 9 positions match TRBD2. The CDR3 sequence is 15 residues long. The V and J ends lost 2 bases and 6 bases, in that order; junction bases with no gene match: 11. Germline V gene data show CDR1 as DFQATT and CDR2 as SNEGSKA (reference sequence). CDR3 protein: CSARSPGLALGEQYF. DNA for the CDR3: TGCAGTGCTAGATCCCCGGGACTAGCCCTTGGCGAGCAGTACTTC.

This clonotype was recorded a few times. This chain links TRBV5-1 with TRBJ2-5; 7 bases are shared with TRBD1. Germline loops: CDR1 SGHRS, CDR2 YFSETQ. This CDR3 has 14 residues. V lost 8 bases, J lost 1 base, and 8 bases stayed unmatched. The CDR3 loop is CASCRGRGQETQYF. As DNA, the CDR3 is TGCGCCAGTTGTAGGGGGCGAGGCCAAGAGACCCAGTACTTC.

The genes are TRBV28 and TRBJ2-2, with 7 bases identical to TRBD1. The CDR3 is 15 residues long. Germline V gives CDR1 MDHEN, CDR2 SYDVKM. Unmatched junction bases numbered 6, after V lost 5 bases and J lost 3 bases. CDR3 loop: CASSPNRGYTGELFF. The CDR3 bases are TGTGCCAGCAGTCCTAACAGGGGATACACCGGGGAGCTGTTTTTT.

This chain connects TRBV20-1 to TRBJ2-7; no definite D call. V was cut by 6 bases and J by 0 bases, with 12 bases left in between. Germline V gene lookup returns CDR1 DFQATT and CDR2 SNEGSKA (reference sequence). The CDR3 covers 13 residues. Here the CDR3 DNA reads TGCAGTGCAACCTCCAGTGGCTCCTACGAGCAGTACTTC. Translation gives CSATSSGSYEQYF.

The gene calls are TRBV7-9 and TRBJ2-1; D ambiguous. With 5 bases removed from V and 4 bases from J, the gap between germline ends came to 12 bases. The CDR3 length is 14 residues. Germline CDR1 reads SEHNR; CDR2 reads FQNEAQ (reference sequence). The CDR3 reads CASSPSERYNEQFF. For the CDR3, the DNA is TGTGCCAGCAGCCCAAGCGAAAGGTACAATGAGCAGTTCTTC.